This T cell receptor (beta chain) was recovered during a study of shared clonotypes between healthy human individuals. Some clones are missing from TCRdb's copy, which holds only in-frame ones; the method was immunoSEQ multiplex PCR. In the table there are some 1,400,000 clones, roughly 97% of which are singletons. The germline CDR1 and CDR2 sequences are SGHNT and YYREEE (reference sequence). This CDR3 contains 15 residues. Germline trimming cut 0 bases from V and 6 bases from J; bases unmatched to any gene: 5. Material: naive CD4+ T cells sorted from blood. Subset denoted: CD45RA+ positively selected. This chain joins TRBV5-4 and TRBJ2-1, with 8 bases lining up with TRBD2. The receptor was derived from a man between 25 and 39 years old in good health. The CDR3 DNA reads as TGTGCCAGCAGCTTGGCCGGGGGGGTAGGCAATGAGCAGTTCTTC. The encoded protein is CASSLAGGVGNEQFF. Looking up the rest from reference TRBV5-4 and TRBJ2-1 gives the full variable domain: ETGVTQSPTHLIKTRGQQVTLRCSSQSGHNTVSWYQQALGQGPQFIFQYYREEENGRGNFPPRFSGLQFPNYSSELNVNALELDDSALYLCASSLAGGVGNEQFFGPGTRLTVL.